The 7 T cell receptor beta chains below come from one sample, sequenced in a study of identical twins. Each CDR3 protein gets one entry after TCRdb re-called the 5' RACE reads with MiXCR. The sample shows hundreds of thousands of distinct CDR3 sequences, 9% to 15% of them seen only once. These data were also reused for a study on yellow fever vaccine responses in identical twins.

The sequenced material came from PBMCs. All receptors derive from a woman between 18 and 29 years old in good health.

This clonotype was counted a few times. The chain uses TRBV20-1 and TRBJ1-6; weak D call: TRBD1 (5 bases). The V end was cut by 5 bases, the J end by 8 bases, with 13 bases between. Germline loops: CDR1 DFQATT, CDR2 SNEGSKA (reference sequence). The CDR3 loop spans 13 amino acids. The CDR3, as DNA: TGCAGTGCTGCCCGGGACGGAGATTCACCCCTCCACTTT. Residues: CSAARDGDSPLHF.

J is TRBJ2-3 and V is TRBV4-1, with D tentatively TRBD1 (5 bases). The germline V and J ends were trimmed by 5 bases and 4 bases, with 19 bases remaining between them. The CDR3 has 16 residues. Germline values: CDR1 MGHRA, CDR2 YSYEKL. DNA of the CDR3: TGCGCCAGCAGCAGCCAGGACACGGAGATCCCAGATACGCAGTATTTT. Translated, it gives CASSSQDTEIPDTQYF.

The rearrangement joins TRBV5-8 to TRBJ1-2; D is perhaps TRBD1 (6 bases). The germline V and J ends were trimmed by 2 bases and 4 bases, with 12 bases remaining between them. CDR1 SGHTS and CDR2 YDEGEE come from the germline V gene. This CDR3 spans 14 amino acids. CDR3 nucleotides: TGTGCCAGCAGCTTTGCAGGGGCCAGCTATGGCTACACCTTC. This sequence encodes CASSFAGASYGYTF.

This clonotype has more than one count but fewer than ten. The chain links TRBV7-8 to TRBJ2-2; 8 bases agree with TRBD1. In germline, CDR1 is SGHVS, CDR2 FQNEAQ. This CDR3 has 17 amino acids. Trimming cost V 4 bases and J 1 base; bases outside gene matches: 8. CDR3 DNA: TGTGCCAGCAGCTCCCCTCTGGGGACAGGGAACACCGGGGAGCTGTTTTTT. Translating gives CASSSPLGTGNTGELFF.

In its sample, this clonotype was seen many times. In DNA form, the CDR3 reads TGTGCCAGCTCATTGGTTAGCGATCGGTTGTTGGTGGAGACCCAGTACTTC. This codes for CASSLVSDRLLVETQYF. This chain connects TRBV18 to TRBJ2-5; a possible D gene is TRBD2 (5 bases). V was clipped by 5 bases and J by 5 bases, with 24 bases between them. Germline V gives CDR1 KGHSH, CDR2 LQKENI. There are 17 residues in the CDR3.

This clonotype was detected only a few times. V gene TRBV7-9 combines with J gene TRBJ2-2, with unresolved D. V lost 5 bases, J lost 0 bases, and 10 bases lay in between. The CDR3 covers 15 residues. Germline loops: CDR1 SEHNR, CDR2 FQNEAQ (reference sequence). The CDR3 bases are TGTGCCAGCAGCCAAGAGGCCCCGAACACCGGGGAGCTGTTTTTT. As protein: CASSQEAPNTGELFF. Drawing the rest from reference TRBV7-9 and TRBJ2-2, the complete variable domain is DTGVSQNPRHKITKRGQNVTFRCDPISEHNRLYWYRQTLGQGPEFLTYFQNEAQLEKSRLLSDRFSAERPKGSFSTLEIQRTEQGDSAMYLCASSQEAPNTGELFFGEGSRLTVL.

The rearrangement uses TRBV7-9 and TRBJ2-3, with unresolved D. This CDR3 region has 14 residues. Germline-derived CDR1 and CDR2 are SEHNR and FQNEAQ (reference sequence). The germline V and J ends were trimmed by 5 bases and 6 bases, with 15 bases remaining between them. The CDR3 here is CASSPSTDPDTQYF. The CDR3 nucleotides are TGTGCCAGCAGCCCGAGCACCGACCCGGATACGCAGTATTTT.